One sample yielded the 14 T cell receptor beta chains listed below, sequenced in a study of T cells in Graves' hyperthyroidism and ophthalmopathy. It was RNA transcripts that yielded the amplified TCR beta CDR3 regions. The HTBI primer set drove a first-round RT-PCR of the TCR CDR3. TCRdb fed the multiplex PCR reads into MiXCR, producing one record per CDR3 protein. The repertoire includes under 500,000 distinct CDR3 sequences, over 12% of them detected once, and 28% sits in the top ten. Specimen: blood. These receptors all come from a man in his fifties with Graves' ophthalmopathy.

Many counts were recorded for this clonotype. The chain has TRBV2 and TRBJ2-1, with 8 positions matching TRBD2. Germline assignment: CDR1 SNHLY and CDR2 FYNNEI. This CDR3 region has 17 residues. Trimming removed 7 bases from V and 8 bases from J; junction bases left unmatched: 19. The CDR3 loop is CASNLIGLSGRAYEQFF. For the CDR3, the DNA is TGTGCCAGCAACCTCATCGGCCTAAGCGGGAGAGCCTATGAGCAGTTCTTC.

This clonotype appeared many times. The chain couples TRBV27 to TRBJ1-6; D remains ambiguous. V lost 7 bases and J 9 bases, leaving 22 bases between the germline ends. Germline CDR1 reads MNHEY; CDR2 reads SMNVEV (reference sequence). There are 16 residues in the CDR3. The CDR3 DNA follows: TGTGCCAGCACGCGGAGATCAGGTCTAAGATTTTCACCCCTCCACTTT. Translation gives CASTRRSGLRFSPLHF.

This chain links TRBV6-1 with TRBJ2-1; 9 bases are a match to TRBD2. With V trimmed by 6 bases and J by 6 bases, 9 bases remained unmatched. The length of the CDR3 is 15 residues. In germline, CDR1 is MNHNS, CDR2 SASEGT. This CDR3 reads CASSLSAGGANEQFF. The CDR3 bases are TGTGCCAGCAGCCTTTCAGCGGGAGGTGCCAATGAGCAGTTCTTC.

This chain connects TRBV19 to TRBJ2-3; D unresolved. V lost 4 bases, J lost 4 bases, and 9 bases lay in between. Germline CDR1 is LNHDA and CDR2 is SQIVND (reference sequence). This CDR3 has 13 residues. The CDR3 is CASSTRASDTQYF. DNA of the CDR3: TGTGCCAGTAGTACACGGGCTTCAGATACGCAGTATTTT.

This clonotype has ten or more counts. The chain uses TRBV12-3 or TRBV12-4 and TRBJ2-5, with a tentative D call TRBD1 (5 bases). The CDR3 runs 13 residues. V was pared by 9 bases and J by 5 bases, with 16 bases between. CDR3 DNA sequence: TGTGCCAGTGGCCAGGGTGGGTGGGAGACCCAGTACTTC. Its translation: CASGQGGWETQYF.

In this sample, this clonotype turned up once. CDR3: CASREETGKGYTF. CDR3 in DNA: TGTGCCAGTAGGGAAGAAACAGGGAAAGGCTACACCTTC. The V call is TRBV19, the J call TRBJ1-2, with D maybe TRBD1 (6 bases). V dropped 6 bases and J dropped 8 bases, with 16 bases sitting between them. CDR1 and CDR2 from the germline V gene are LNHDA and SQIVND (reference sequence). This CDR3 region has 13 residues.

This clonotype occurred many times. The J gene is TRBJ2-7, the V gene TRBV12-3 or TRBV12-4; D is possibly TRBD1 (6 bases). The CDR3 consists of 13 residues. The germline V and J ends were trimmed by 6 bases and 4 bases, with 13 bases remaining between them. CDR3 loop: CASSSGTQYEQYF. CDR3 nucleotide sequence: TGTGCCAGCAGCTCCGGGACACAATACGAGCAGTACTTC.

There are many counts of this clonotype. The rearrangement links TRBV5-5 to TRBJ2-3; 7 bases are a match to TRBD2. Germline values: CDR1 SGHKS, CDR2 YYEKEE (reference sequence). V trimming: 0 bases; J trimming: 0 bases; junction bases outside the gene matches: 4. The CDR3 has 16 residues. The CDR3 here is CASSLELAVSTDTQYF. Written as DNA, the CDR3 is TGTGCCAGCAGCTTGGAGCTAGCGGTTAGCACAGATACGCAGTATTTT. The full variable domain, in which reference TRBV5-5 and TRBJ2-3 provide the parts outside the CDR3, is DAGVTQSPTHLIKTRGQQVTLRCSPISGHKSVSWYQQVLGQGPQFIFQYYEKEERGRGNFPDRFSARQFPNYSSELNVNALLLGDSALYLCASSLELAVSTDTQYFGPGTRLTVL.

In its sample, this clonotype was seen many times. This chain uses TRBV20-1 with TRBJ1-2; TRBD1 matches 7 bases. CDR1 is DFQATT and CDR2 is SNEGSKA in the germline V gene (reference sequence). The junction had 3 bases not matched to a gene; V was cut back by 4 bases and J by 10 bases. CDR3 length: 10 residues. CDR3 in DNA: TGCAGTGCTACCGGGACAGCCTACACCTTC. It translates to CSATGTAYTF.

This clonotype was seen many times. The chain recombines TRBV13 with TRBJ2-3, with 9 bases fitting TRBD2. Germline trimming cut 5 bases from V and 0 bases from J; bases unmatched to any gene: 6. Germline V gives CDR1 PRHDT, CDR2 FYEKMQ (reference sequence). This CDR3 is 16 amino acids long. In nucleotides, the CDR3 is TGTGCCAGCAGCGGTTGGACTAGCGAAAGCACAGATACGCAGTATTTT. Its protein is CASSGWTSESTDTQYF.

This clonotype was counted at least ten times. The chain recombines TRBV18 with TRBJ1-1; D is ambiguous. Between the trimmed V and J ends, which lost 1 base and 6 bases, there was a span of 15 bases. The CDR3 is made up of 15 amino acids. Germline V gives CDR1 KGHSH, CDR2 LQKENI. The CDR3 DNA is TGTGCCAGCTCACCACAGGGTACTTTTTCTGCTGAAGCTTTCTTT. Amino acid sequence: CASSPQGTFSAEAFF.

This clonotype was recorded many times. V and J are TRBV2 and TRBJ2-1; TRBD1 agrees at 8 bases. The germline CDR1 and CDR2 sequences are SNHLY and FYNNEI. The CDR3 sequence is 17 residues long. V gave up 8 bases and J gave up 8 bases; unmatched junction bases: 20. CDR3 amino acids: CASSQGATSGKVDEQFF. The CDR3 nucleotides read TGTGCCAGCTCCCAGGGGGCTACTAGTGGTAAGGTAGATGAGCAGTTCTTC.

The CDR3 loop is CASSLRDRTLGETQYF. DNA of the CDR3: TGTGCCAGCAGCTTACGGGACAGAACCCTTGGGGAGACCCAGTACTTC. The V and J genes are TRBV5-5 and TRBJ2-5; TRBD1 aligns across 7 bases. CDR3 length: 16 residues. Germline V gene sequence: CDR1 SGHKS, CDR2 YYEKEE (reference sequence). The J segment lost 5 bases and the V segment lost 2 bases, leaving 12 bases of the junction unmatched.

This chain links TRBV2 with TRBJ1-1, with D maybe TRBD1 (6 bases). Trimming cost V 7 bases and J 5 bases, with 26 bases left between them. Germline values: CDR1 SNHLY, CDR2 FYNNEI. The CDR3 is 17 amino acids. This chain's CDR3 is CASTQHGAEGGGTEAFF. CDR3 DNA: TGTGCCAGCACCCAACACGGAGCGGAGGGGGGCGGAACTGAAGCTTTCTTT.